This TCR beta chain derives from a study of response to subunit inactivated influenza vaccine (dated by TCRdb to between 2017 and 2018). About the investigation overall: Deep quantitative profiling of the T cell receptor repertoire was used in the study to follow responses to a trivalent subunit inactivated influenza vaccine. What the work shows at the level of the full study, not this receptor alone: According to the authors, only a limited number of new T cells may be recruited by each seasonal influenza vaccination.

This clonotype was detected a few times. No antigen is known for it. Qualities for individual bases were not recorded, and no much larger clone is one base off. The library was made by RT-PCR. Sequencing used an Illumina HiSeq 2500. TCRdb reprocessing: public reads trimmed at Q25 with fastp, clones called with MiXCR, in-frame beta chains kept. All rows with the same CDR3 protein become a single entry with the most common DNA and genes. Present in this sample are roughly 570,000 distinct CDR3 sequences, around 13% of which were seen just once. Around 10% of the sample goes to the ten largest clones. From the germline V gene, CDR1 is SGHRS and CDR2 is YFSETQ. Unmatched junction bases come to 8, with V trimmed by 8 bases and J by 2 bases. The CDR3 contains 14 residues, cysteine and phenylalanine counted. Only the CDR3 DNA is retained, 42 bases long and in frame from the first base.

The TCR sequence derives from a man in his forties or fifties who received an inactivated influenza vaccine. Donor details come from another sample of the same person, matched by shared clones. The chain is encoded by TRBV5-1 joined to TRBJ2-7; 9 junctional bases match TRBD2. The sample here was PBMCs from blood, taken 12 days after vaccination. The CDR3 loop reads CASHSGGLTYEQYF. The bases read TGCGCCAGTCATAGCGGGGGCCTGACCTACGAGCAGTACTTC.